Below, 27 T cell receptor beta chains from the same sample are listed, as sequenced in a study of cytomegalovirus exposure and HLA in healthy donors. The primer mix had 60 Vbeta and 13 Jbeta primers. The repertoire was sequenced with immunoSEQ multiplex PCR; TCRdb's copy has only in-frame clones and lacks some. The sample holds roughly 160,000 clones, roughly 85% seen once. Sequences were obtained from PBMCs. The origin of the receptors is a man aged 35 to 55 in good health and CMV-seronegative.

A few counts support this clone. J is TRBJ2-4 and V is TRBV5-5; tentative D call: TRBD2 (6 bases). CDR1 and CDR2 (germline): SGHKS, YYEKEE (reference sequence). This CDR3 region has 14 residues. V lost 0 bases to trimming and J lost 4 bases, with 8 bases between them. The CDR3: CASSLGGVKNIQYF. For the CDR3, the DNA is TGTGCCAGCAGCTTGGGCGGGGTTAAAAACATTCAGTACTTC.

The chain recombines TRBV6-5 with TRBJ1-1; D is possibly TRBD1 (6 bases). V lost 6 bases and J lost 2, with 16 bases in between. The CDR3 contains 15 residues. Germline V lookup: CDR1 MNHEY, CDR2 SVGAGI. The CDR3 nucleotides read TGTGCCAGCAGGAAGGGGGATAGGCCCAACACTGAAGCTTTCTTT. Translation: CASRKGDRPNTEAFF.

This rearrangement joins TRBV11-3 to TRBJ1-2; D gene ambiguous. The germline gives CDR1 SGHNT, CDR2 YENEEA. The CDR3 contains 18 residues. V was pared by 2 bases and J by 4 bases, with 23 bases between. CDR3: CASSLLLGSPKSSYGYTF. CDR3 nucleotides: TGTGCCAGCAGCTTACTGCTAGGCAGCCCAAAATCCTCCTATGGCTACACCTTC. Full variable domain (outside the CDR3, taken from reference TRBV11-3 and TRBJ1-2): EAGVVQSPRYKIIEKKQPVAFWCNPISGHNTLYWYLQNLGQGPELLIRYENEEAVDDSQLPKDRFSAERLKGVDSTLKIQPAELGDSAVYLCASSLLLGSPKSSYGYTFGSGTRLTVV.

The chain is built from TRBV28 and TRBJ2-3; 13 bases are a match to TRBD2. The CDR3 runs to 16 residues. Germline CDR1 is MDHEN and CDR2 is SYDVKM. The V gene end was trimmed by 7 bases and the J gene end by 4 bases; junction bases not matched to a gene: 8. The CDR3 sequence is CASNQPLAGGPDTQYF. For the CDR3, the DNA is TGTGCCAGCAACCAACCACTAGCGGGAGGGCCAGATACGCAGTATTTT. Using reference TRBV28 and TRBJ2-3 for the parts outside the CDR3, the full variable domain is DVKVTQSSRYLVKRTGEKVFLECVQDMDHENMFWYRQDPGLGLRLIYFSYDVKMKEKGDIPEGYSVSREKKERFSLILESASTNQTSMYLCASNQPLAGGPDTQYFGPGTRLTVL.

V is TRBV5-1 and J is TRBJ2-7; D not certain. Germline CDR1 reads SGHRS; CDR2 reads YFSETQ. This CDR3 is built from 11 residues. V was cut by 8 bases and J by 4 bases, with 10 bases left in between. The CDR3 DNA reads TGCGCCAGTAGCAGAGGATACGAGCAGTACTTC. This sequence encodes CASSRGYEQYF.

The genes are TRBV6-5 and TRBJ2-5; 9 bases align to TRBD2. Germline lookup yields CDR1 MNHEY and CDR2 SVGAGI. Trimming cost V 3 bases and J 5 bases; bases outside gene matches: 7. The CDR3 totals 15 residues. The chain's CDR3 is CASSYFAGGRETQYF. CDR3 bases: TGTGCCAGCAGTTATTTTGCGGGAGGGCGGGAGACCCAGTACTTC.

The V call is TRBV27, the J call TRBJ2-7, with D perhaps TRBD1 (6 bases). Trimming removed 2 bases from V and 0 bases from J, with 11 bases in between. The CDR3 has 15 residues. Germline assignment: CDR1 MNHEY and CDR2 SMNVEV (reference sequence). The CDR3 sequence: CASSLGGTHSYEQYF. DNA for the CDR3: TGTGCCAGCAGTTTAGGTGGGACACACTCCTACGAGCAGTACTTC.

The rearrangement links TRBV10-3 to TRBJ2-5, with D tentatively TRBD2 (5 bases). From germline, CDR1 is ENHRY and CDR2 SYGVKD. The CDR3 sequence is 13 residues long. Trimming removed 4 bases at V and 5 bases at J, with 11 bases between. CDR3 amino acids: CAISGGLAETQYF. As DNA, the CDR3 is TGTGCCATCAGTGGTGGGCTAGCCGAGACCCAGTACTTC.

The chain links TRBV7-9 to TRBJ2-1, with 12 positions matching TRBD2. Trimming removed 5 bases from V and 8 bases from J; junction bases left unmatched: 7. CDR1 is SEHNR, CDR2 FQNEAQ, per germline (reference sequence). The CDR3 spans 15 residues. CDR3 bases: TGTGCCAGCAGCCCTAGACTAGCGGGAGTGGATGAGCAGTTCTTC. This sequence encodes CASSPRLAGVDEQFF.

The rearrangement links TRBV11-2 to TRBJ2-3; 11 nucleotides match TRBD1. CDR1 is SGHAT, CDR2 FQNNGV, per germline. The CDR3 totals 17 residues. Losses at the gene ends were 6 bases for V and 2 bases for J; bases not matched to a gene: 10. CDR3 DNA: TGTGCCAGCAGTATGGACAGGGGGCTTTACCACACAGATACGCAGTATTTT. It is translated as CASSMDRGLYHTDTQYF.

A single count supports this clone. The chain employs TRBV29-1 and TRBJ1-3, with 8 bases that match TRBD1. This CDR3 spans 13 amino acids. CDR1 and CDR2 (germline): SQVTM, ANQGSEA. The V gene end was trimmed by 3 bases and the J gene end by 8 bases; junction bases not matched to a gene: 6. CDR3 amino acids: CSVDDRGMDTIYF. CDR3 DNA: TGCAGCGTTGACGACAGGGGCATGGACACCATATATTTT.

A remark on this clone: Germline and junction disagree at one end, which may indicate a read error. The V call is TRBV19, the J call TRBJ1-1; no reliable D call. CDR1 is LNHDA and CDR2 is SQIVND in the germline V gene (reference sequence). The CDR3 spans 13 residues. CDR3 residues: CASTRRPGTEAFF. The CDR3 DNA follows: TGTGCTAGTACGCGACGGCCGGGGACTGAAGCTTTCTTT.

The chain carries TRBV28 and TRBJ2-3, with 9 bases lining up with TRBD1. There are 15 residues in the CDR3. J gave up 3 bases and V 4 bases, and 5 bases lay outside the gene matches. From germline, CDR1 is MDHEN and CDR2 SYDVKM. The CDR3 here is CASSYPGQGTDTQYF. The CDR3, as DNA: TGTGCCAGCAGTTACCCGGGACAGGGTACAGATACGCAGTATTTT.

V is TRBV6-1 and J is TRBJ2-1, with 8 bases identical to TRBD2. Germline V gene data show CDR1 as MNHNS and CDR2 as SASEGT. The CDR3 sequence is 14 residues long. J gave up 4 bases and V 5 bases, and 4 bases lay outside the gene matches. CDR3 DNA: TGTGCCAGCAGTTCACTAGCGGTTTACAATGAGCAGTTCTTC. Its translation: CASSSLAVYNEQFF.

The J gene is TRBJ2-5, the V gene TRBV4-3; 11 nucleotides agree with TRBD2. V was clipped by 1 base and J by 10 bases; unmatched bases: 8. In germline, CDR1 is LGHNA, CDR2 YSLEER. The CDR3 is 15 amino acids. CDR3 sequence (DNA): TGCGCCAGCAGCCAAGGGGTGGCTAGCGGGAGGATCCAGTACTTC. Translated: CASSQGVASGRIQYF.

This chain connects TRBV7-9 to TRBJ2-3; the match to TRBD2 covers 7 bases. Germline values: CDR1 SEHNR, CDR2 FQNEAQ (reference sequence). J was trimmed by 4 bases and V by 5 bases; bases with no gene match: 15. CDR3 size: 17 residues. In nucleotides, the CDR3 is TGTGCCAGCAGCCTCCCGGGCCGGGAGGAGGAGGCAGATACGCAGTATTTT. It is translated as CASSLPGREEEADTQYF.

This chain connects TRBV9 to TRBJ1-6; 9 positions agree with TRBD1. This CDR3 has 15 amino acids. The trim removed 4 bases at V and 7 bases at J, leaving 6 bases unmatched. Germline V lookup: CDR1 SGDLS, CDR2 YYNGEE. CDR3 bases: TGTGCCAGCAGCCTAACAGGGGGCGGGAATTCACCCCTCCACTTT. It translates to CASSLTGGGNSPLHF.

V gene TRBV6-1 combines with J gene TRBJ2-7; the D gene is possibly TRBD2 (6 bases). This CDR3 comprises 13 residues. The V end was cut by 10 bases, the J end by 4 bases, with 17 bases between. CDR1 is MNHNS, CDR2 SASEGT, per germline. The CDR3 loop is CATESEGTYEQYF. As DNA, the CDR3 is TGTGCCACGGAGAGCGAAGGGACTTACGAGCAGTACTTC.

This sequence joins TRBV5-8 and TRBJ2-1; perhaps TRBD2 as D (6 bases). Germline loops: CDR1 SGHTS, CDR2 YDEGEE. The CDR3 extends over 15 amino acids. V gave up 6 bases and J gave up 4 bases, with 17 bases separating them. The CDR3 DNA reads as TGTGCCAGCACCCTGGGGGGACGGAAGTACAATGAGCAGTTCTTC. It yields the protein CASTLGGRKYNEQFF.

In its sample, this clone was seen a few times. V and J are TRBV5-1 and TRBJ1-1; 7 nucleotides agree with TRBD1. There are 15 residues in the CDR3. The V gene end was trimmed by 0 bases and the J gene end by 6 bases; junction bases not matched to a gene: 8. The germline V gene has CDR1 SGHRS and CDR2 YFSETQ. CDR3 amino acids: CASSLDLSGGSEAFF. The CDR3 nucleotides are TGCGCCAGCAGCTTGGATTTATCAGGGGGATCTGAAGCTTTCTTT.

The rearrangement links TRBV28 to TRBJ2-7; 9 bases fit TRBD1. This CDR3 is 16 amino acids long. The germline V gene has CDR1 MDHEN and CDR2 SYDVKM. With V trimmed by 6 bases and J by 3 bases, 12 bases remained unmatched. As DNA, the CDR3 is TGTGCCAGCAGCTCCCCCGGGACAGGGAAGATCTACGAGCAGTACTTC. It specifies CASSSPGTGKIYEQYF. The full variable domain, rest sourced from reference TRBV28 and TRBJ2-7, is DVKVTQSSRYLVKRTGEKVFLECVQDMDHENMFWYRQDPGLGLRLIYFSYDVKMKEKGDIPEGYSVSREKKERFSLILESASTNQTSMYLCASSSPGTGKIYEQYFGPGTRLTVT.

V usage is TRBV6-5 and J usage is TRBJ2-7, with D perhaps matching TRBD1 (5 bases). Germline V CDR1 and CDR2: MNHEY, SVGAGI. The CDR3 contains 15 residues. The V gene lost 2 bases and the J gene lost 2 bases, with 13 bases spanning the gap. The CDR3 region has the DNA TGTGCCAGCAGTTACGGGGCAAACGGGCCCTACGAGCAGTACTTC. Translating it yields CASSYGANGPYEQYF.

This clone was counted a few times. In DNA form, the CDR3 reads TGCGCCAGCAGCTGGGGGACGGTTGGGGAGGGCACTGAAGCTTTCTTT. It is translated as CASSWGTVGEGTEAFF. The V call is TRBV5-1, the J call TRBJ1-1, with D maybe TRBD1 (5 bases). Trimming took 3 bases from V and 4 from J, leaving 19 bases between them. The CDR3 extends over 16 amino acids. The germline gives CDR1 SGHRS, CDR2 YFSETQ.

The chain employs TRBV6-1 and TRBJ2-4, with D possibly matching TRBD1 (5 bases). The germline V gene encodes CDR1 MNHNS and CDR2 SASEGT. This CDR3 spans 13 amino acids. Trimming removed 1 base at V and 6 bases at J, with 7 bases between. The CDR3 DNA reads as TGTGCCAGCAGTGAAGGGCAGGGAAACATTCAGTACTTC. Translated: CASSEGQGNIQYF.

A remark on this clone: The identical CDR3 is also encoded by other nucleotide sequences in the sample. J is TRBJ1-3 and V is TRBV18; possible D gene TRBD1, 6 bases. The CDR3 is made up of 14 amino acids. CDR1 KGHSH and CDR2 LQKENI come from the germline V gene. V lost 2 bases and J lost 3, with 8 bases in between. Written as DNA, the CDR3 is TGTGCCAGCTCACCAAACAGGGATGGAAACACCATATATTTT. Translation: CASSPNRDGNTIYF.

The chain joins TRBV6-6 to TRBJ2-2, with D tentatively TRBD2 (6 bases). Germline CDR1 is MNHNY and CDR2 is SVGAGI (reference sequence). CDR3 length equals 13 residues. V was clipped by 6 bases and J by 5 bases, with 10 bases between them. The CDR3 coding sequence is TGTGCCAGCAGCCCGGGGGTAACCGGGGAGCTGTTTTTT. It translates to CASSPGVTGELFF.

This chain connects TRBV7-2 to TRBJ1-5, with 9 bases that match TRBD1. The CDR3 is made up of 16 amino acids. V gave up 5 bases and J gave up 1 base; unmatched junction bases: 6. In germline, CDR1 is SGHTA, CDR2 FQGNSA. CDR3 DNA sequence: TGTGCCAGCAGCGCCACAGGGGGCCTAAGCAATCAGCCCCAGCATTTT. It specifies CASSATGGLSNQPQHF.